These 17 T cell receptor beta chains were all obtained from the same sample, sequenced in a study of cytomegalovirus exposure and HLA in healthy donors. The study ran its PCR with 60 Vbeta and 13 Jbeta primers. Generated by immunoSEQ multiplex PCR, the TCRdb table keeps only in-frame clones and is missing some. The repertoire holds about 50,000 clones, with roughly 75% as singletons. Sequences were obtained from PBMCs. These receptors were taken from a man aged 30-40 years in good health and CMV-seropositive.

This clone has only a few counts. V is TRBV27 and J is TRBJ1-1; D gene ambiguous. Trimming took 4 bases from V and 3 from J, leaving 9 bases between them. The CDR3 length is 13 residues. The germline V gene encodes CDR1 MNHEY and CDR2 SMNVEV (reference sequence). CDR3 amino acids: CASSWTGDTEAFF. The CDR3 coding sequence is TGTGCCAGCAGTTGGACTGGGGACACTGAAGCTTTCTTT.

The chain links TRBV6-4 to TRBJ1-5; D gene uncertain. Per the germline V gene, CDR1 is MRHNA and CDR2 is SNTAGT. CDR3 length: 13 residues. The V end lost 6 bases, the J end lost 0 bases, and 6 bases lay between the germline ends. The CDR3 DNA reads as TGTGCCAGCAGCGGGGATAGCAATCAGCCCCAGCATTTT. Translated, it gives CASSGDSNQPQHF.

J is TRBJ2-7 and V is TRBV11-2; a weak D match, TRBD2 (6 bases). Germline CDR1 reads SGHAT; CDR2 reads FQNNGV. The V and J ends lost 1 base and 6 bases respectively, with 7 bases between them. This CDR3 has 12 residues. Here the CDR3 DNA reads TGTGCCAGCAGCTTAGGGGGAGGCGAGCAGTACTTC. This translates into CASSLGGGEQYF.

The rearrangement joins TRBV5-1 to TRBJ2-7; TRBD2 agrees at 10 bases. Trimming cost V 4 bases and J 6 bases; bases outside gene matches: 13. The CDR3 has 16 residues. CDR1 and CDR2 (germline): SGHRS, YFSETQ. The CDR3: CASSPKFGTSESEQYF. The CDR3 DNA is TGCGCCAGCAGCCCCAAATTCGGGACTAGCGAGAGCGAGCAGTACTTC.

This clone showed up just a few times. The V gene is TRBV6-5, the J gene TRBJ2-7, with 9 nucleotides matching TRBD1. CDR3 size: 15 residues. From germline, CDR1 is MNHEY and CDR2 SVGAGI. V gave up 0 bases and J gave up 1 base; unmatched junction bases: 1. The CDR3 DNA follows: TGTGCCAGCAGTTACTCTGGGACAGGGTCCTACGAGCAGTACTTC. Residues: CASSYSGTGSYEQYF.

Note on this clone: Compared with germline, one end of the junction differs, possibly owing to a read error. This chain uses TRBV7-9 with TRBJ1-2, with 9 bases aligning to TRBD1. Germline V gene data show CDR1 as SEHNR and CDR2 as FQNEAQ (reference sequence). This CDR3 spans 13 amino acids. CDR3 nucleotides: TGTGCCAGCAGCTTGGGACAGGGTAATGGCTACCCCTTC. Translating it yields CASSLGQGNGYPF.

The V and J genes are TRBV9 and TRBJ1-2, with 7 bases identical to TRBD1. This CDR3 has 13 amino acids. CDR1 is SGDLS and CDR2 is YYNGEE in the germline V gene. J gave up 6 bases and V 0 bases, and 2 bases lay outside the gene matches. The CDR3 bases are TGTGCCAGCAGCGTAGTGACAGGGAATGGCTACACCTTC. Translated, it gives CASSVVTGNGYTF.

The chain is built from TRBV28 and TRBJ1-4; 7 nucleotides match TRBD1. The CDR3 runs 15 residues. The germline gives CDR1 MDHEN, CDR2 SYDVKM. The ends lost 0 bases at V and 10 bases at J; junction bases unmatched: 8. The CDR3 DNA sequence: TGTGCCAGCAGTTTATGGCACAGGGGTACTTCAAAACTGTTTTTT. It codes for CASSLWHRGTSKLFF.

The chain has TRBV9 and TRBJ2-6, with a tentative D call TRBD2 (5 bases). Trimming pared 0 bases from V and 1 base from J, leaving 11 bases between. This CDR3 has 17 residues. From germline, CDR1 is SGDLS and CDR2 YYNGEE. CDR3 sequence reads: CASSVAGRLSGANVLTF. The CDR3 region has the DNA TGTGCCAGCAGCGTAGCGGGTCGACTATCTGGGGCCAACGTCCTGACTTTC.

The V call is TRBV7-6, the J call TRBJ2-1, with no clear D. The CDR3 extends over 13 amino acids. CDR1 and CDR2 from the germline V gene are SGHVS and FNYEAQ. Trimming removed 5 bases at V and 5 bases at J, with 10 bases between. This CDR3 reads CASSLNGNNEQFF. In nucleotides, the CDR3 is TGTGCCAGCAGCCTAAACGGTAACAATGAGCAGTTCTTC.

This clone was observed a few times. The rearrangement links TRBV6-1 to TRBJ1-1; D remains ambiguous. V lost 6 bases and J 1 base, leaving 12 bases between the germline ends. CDR1 is MNHNS and CDR2 is SASEGT in the germline V gene. CDR3 size: 14 residues. The CDR3, as DNA: TGTGCCAGCAGGGAGTATGTGGGGAACACTGAAGCTTTCTTT. It yields the protein CASREYVGNTEAFF.

V gene TRBV4-1 combines with J gene TRBJ2-7; tentative D call: TRBD2 (5 bases). This CDR3 contains 14 residues. The V end was cut by 0 bases, the J end by 1 base, with 7 bases between. Germline lookup yields CDR1 MGHRA and CDR2 YSYEKL. The CDR3 sequence is CASSQDEGSYEQYF. Here the CDR3 DNA reads TGCGCCAGCAGCCAAGATGAGGGTTCCTACGAGCAGTACTTC.

The V and J genes are TRBV11-3 and TRBJ2-5, with D perhaps TRBD1 (5 bases). Trimming removed 5 bases from V and 6 bases from J, with 16 bases in between. This CDR3 is 14 amino acids long. The germline CDR1 and CDR2 sequences are SGHNT and YENEEA. The CDR3 loop is CASSAGQTGKTQYF. CDR3 coding DNA: TGTGCCAGCAGCGCCGGACAAACTGGGAAGACCCAGTACTTC.

This clone was detected a few times. V is TRBV5-1 and J is TRBJ1-5; 7 bases are a match to TRBD1. V was pared by 0 bases and J by 1 base, with 1 base of the junction left unmatched. From germline, CDR1 is SGHRS and CDR2 YFSETQ. The CDR3 extends over 15 amino acids. CDR3 protein: CASSLATGSNQPQHF. In DNA form, the CDR3 reads TGCGCCAGCAGCTTGGCGACAGGGAGCAATCAGCCCCAGCATTTT.

For this clone: Compared with germline, one end of the junction differs, possibly owing to a read error. CDR3 amino acids: CASSDGQGSRF. CDR3 bases: TGCGCCAGCAGCGATGGGCAGGGAAGTCGGTTT. The chain links TRBV5-1 to TRBJ1-3, with TRBD1 as a possible D gene (5 bases). Germline lookup yields CDR1 SGHRS and CDR2 YFSETQ. The CDR3 has 11 residues.

The chain carries TRBV7-8 and TRBJ2-3; TRBD2 matches at 9 bases. V shed 0 bases, J shed 1 base, and the junction held 8 bases outside the gene matches. This CDR3 comprises 18 residues. The germline CDR1 and CDR2 sequences are SGHVS and FQNEAQ. CDR3 in DNA: TGTGCCAGCAGCTTAGCGAGCGCCCAGCGGGGGGGCACAGATACGCAGTATTTT. Its protein product is CASSLASAQRGGTDTQYF.

This chain uses TRBV9 with TRBJ2-1, with a possible D match to TRBD2 (6 bases). Trimming shortened V by 2 bases and J by 3 bases, and 12 bases separated the two germline ends. There are 15 residues in the CDR3. Germline CDR1 SGDLS, CDR2 YYNGEE. The CDR3 sequence is CASSVGGTLYNEQFF. DNA for the CDR3: TGTGCCAGCAGCGTCGGCGGGACGCTCTACAATGAGCAGTTCTTC.